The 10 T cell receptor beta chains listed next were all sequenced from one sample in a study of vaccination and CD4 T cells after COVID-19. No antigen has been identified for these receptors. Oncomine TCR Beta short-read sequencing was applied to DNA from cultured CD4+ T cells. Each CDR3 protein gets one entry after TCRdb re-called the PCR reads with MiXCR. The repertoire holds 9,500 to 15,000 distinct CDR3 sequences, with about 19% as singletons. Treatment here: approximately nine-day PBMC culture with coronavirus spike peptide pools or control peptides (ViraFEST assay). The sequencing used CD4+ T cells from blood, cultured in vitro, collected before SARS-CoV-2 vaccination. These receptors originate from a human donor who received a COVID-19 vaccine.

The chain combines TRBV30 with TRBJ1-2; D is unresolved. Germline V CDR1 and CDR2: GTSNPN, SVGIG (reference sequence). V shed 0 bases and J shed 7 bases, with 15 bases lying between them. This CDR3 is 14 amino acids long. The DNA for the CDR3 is TGTGCCTGGAGTGTTGGTCTGAGGGTTCTTGGCTACACCTTC. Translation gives CAWSVGLRVLGYTF.

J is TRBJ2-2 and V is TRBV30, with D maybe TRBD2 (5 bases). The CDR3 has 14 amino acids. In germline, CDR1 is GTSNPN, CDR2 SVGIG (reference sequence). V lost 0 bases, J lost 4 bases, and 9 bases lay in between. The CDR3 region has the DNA TGTGCCTGGAGTGTCTTGGACTTCACCGGGGAGCTGTTTTTT. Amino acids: CAWSVLDFTGELFF.

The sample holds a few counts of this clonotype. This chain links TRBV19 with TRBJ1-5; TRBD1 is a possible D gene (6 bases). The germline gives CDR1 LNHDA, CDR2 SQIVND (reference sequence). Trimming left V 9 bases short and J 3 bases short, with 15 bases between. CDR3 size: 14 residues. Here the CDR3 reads CASGGRRYNQPQHF. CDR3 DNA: TGTGCCAGCGGGGGGCGCAGATACAATCAGCCCCAGCATTTT.

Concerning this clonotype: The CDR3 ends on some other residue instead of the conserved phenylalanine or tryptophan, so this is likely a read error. This CDR3 reads CASSGGRLGNTIYL. The CDR3 coding sequence is TGTGCCAGCAGCGGAGGACGACTCGGAAACACCATATATCTT. The rearrangement joins TRBV2 to TRBJ1-3; D unclear. Germline V gene data show CDR1 as SNHLY and CDR2 as FYNNEI. With 6 bases removed from V and 4 bases from J, the gap between germline ends came to 13 bases. The CDR3 has 14 residues.

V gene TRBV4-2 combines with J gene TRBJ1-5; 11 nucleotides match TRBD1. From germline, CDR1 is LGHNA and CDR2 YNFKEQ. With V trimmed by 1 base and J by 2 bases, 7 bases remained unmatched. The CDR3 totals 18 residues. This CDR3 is CASSQGWTGGMGNQPQHF. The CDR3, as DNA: TGTGCCAGCAGCCAAGGGTGGACAGGGGGCATGGGCAATCAGCCCCAGCATTTT.

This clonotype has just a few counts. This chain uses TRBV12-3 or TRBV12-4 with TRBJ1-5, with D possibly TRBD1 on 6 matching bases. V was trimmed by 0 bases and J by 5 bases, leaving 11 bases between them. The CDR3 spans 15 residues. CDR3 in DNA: TGTGCCAGCAGTTTAGCGCTACAGGGCGATCAGCCCCAGCATTTT. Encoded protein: CASSLALQGDQPQHF.

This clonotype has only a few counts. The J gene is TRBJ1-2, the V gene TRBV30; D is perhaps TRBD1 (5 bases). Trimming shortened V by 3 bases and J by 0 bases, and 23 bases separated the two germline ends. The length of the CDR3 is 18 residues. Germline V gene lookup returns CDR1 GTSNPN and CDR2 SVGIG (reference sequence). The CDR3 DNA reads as TGTGCCTGGAGCTTGTGGGGGGGGTACAATGAAGCTAACTATGGCTACACCTTC. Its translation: CAWSLWGGYNEANYGYTF.

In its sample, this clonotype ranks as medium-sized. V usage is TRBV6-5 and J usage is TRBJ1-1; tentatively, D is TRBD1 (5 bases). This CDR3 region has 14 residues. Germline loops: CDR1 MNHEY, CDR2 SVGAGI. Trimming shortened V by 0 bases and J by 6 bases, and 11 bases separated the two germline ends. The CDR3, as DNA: TGTGCCAGCAGTTACTCGCCCTGGGGCGCTGAAGCTTTCTTT. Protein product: CASSYSPWGAEAFF.

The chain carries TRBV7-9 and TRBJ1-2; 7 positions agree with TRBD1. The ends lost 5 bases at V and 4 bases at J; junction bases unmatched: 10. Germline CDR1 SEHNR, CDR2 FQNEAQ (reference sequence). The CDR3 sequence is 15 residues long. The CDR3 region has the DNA TGTGCCAGCAGCCCTGAGACAGGGAGGGCCTATGGCTACACCTTC. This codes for CASSPETGRAYGYTF.

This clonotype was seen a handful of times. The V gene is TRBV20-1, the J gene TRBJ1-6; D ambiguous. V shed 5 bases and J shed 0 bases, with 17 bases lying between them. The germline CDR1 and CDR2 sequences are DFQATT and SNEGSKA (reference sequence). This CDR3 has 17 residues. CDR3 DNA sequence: TGCAGTGCTCGTAGCTTCGACGATAGCTCCTATAATTCACCCCTCCACTTT. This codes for CSARSFDDSSYNSPLHF.